The rows below give T cell receptor beta chains drawn from one sample of a study of OX40 agonist ivuxolimab in advanced cancers. The assay was immunoSEQ multiplex PCR, and TCRdb's table has in-frame clones only and misses some. The sample lists tens of thousands of clones; 88% were seen once. This specimen was CD4+ or CD8+ T cells sorted from blood, taken in a trial of the OX40 agonist ivuxolimab. The receptors were sampled from an adult with an advanced solid tumor such as melanoma, head and neck, liver or kidney cancer. Each CDR3 is given with its conserved first and last residue. Each record gives: V gene, J gene, clone size, D gene, CDR3 protein, CDR3 DNA. A D gene is named only where the DNA matches it firmly. The listing skips clone size in some rows; elsewhere it reads once, few, many or a size class.

v_gene: TRBV10-3
j_gene: TRBJ2-5
abundance: once
d_gene: TRBD2
CDR3aa: CAISESRTSTQETQYF
CDR3nt: TGTGCCATCAGTGAGTCTAGGACTAGCACCCAAGAGACCCAGTACTTC

v_gene: TRBV11-3
j_gene: TRBJ2-5
abundance: -
d_gene: -
CDR3aa: CASSLGGQTGETQYF
CDR3nt: TGTGCCAGCAGCTTAGGGGGCCAGACCGGGGAGACCCAGTACTTC

v_gene: TRBV29-1
j_gene: TRBJ2-2
abundance: -
d_gene: TRBD1
CDR3aa: CSVEDRGDTGELFF
CDR3nt: TGCAGCGTGGAGGACAGGGGAGACACCGGGGAGCTGTTTTTT

v_gene: TRBV25-1
j_gene: TRBJ2-2
abundance: -
d_gene: TRBD2
CDR3aa: CASSELHAGGNGELFF
CDR3nt: TGTGCCAGCAGTGAACTTCACGCGGGGGGGAACGGGGAGCTGTTTTTT

v_gene: TRBV19
j_gene: TRBJ1-1
abundance: few
d_gene: TRBD1
CDR3aa: CASIKDRGHTEAFF
CDR3nt: TGTGCCAGTATCAAGGACAGGGGGCACACTGAAGCTTTCTTT

v_gene: TRBV28
j_gene: TRBJ1-1
abundance: once
d_gene: TRBD1
CDR3aa: CASSFQRDRMVGAFF
CDR3nt: TGTGCCAGCAGTTTCCAAAGGGACAGAATGGTTGGGGCTTTCTTT

v_gene: TRBV7-3
j_gene: TRBJ2-1
abundance: -
d_gene: -
CDR3aa: CASSRAFGSYNEQFF
CDR3nt: TGTGCCAGCAGCCGGGCCTTCGGCTCCTACAATGAGCAGTTCTTC

v_gene: TRBV2
j_gene: TRBJ2-2
abundance: once
d_gene: -
CDR3aa: CASSSSYRTTGELFF
CDR3nt: TGTGCCAGCAGTTCCTCGTATAGGACCACCGGGGAGCTGTTTTTT

v_gene: TRBV11-2
j_gene: TRBJ2-3
abundance: -
d_gene: -
CDR3aa: CASSQREARDTQYF
CDR3nt: TGTGCCAGCAGCCAAAGGGAGGCCCGGGATACGCAGTATTTT

v_gene: TRBV2
j_gene: TRBJ1-6
abundance: -
d_gene: -
CDR3aa: CASILRGGATYNSPLHF
CDR3nt: TGTGCCAGCATCCTACGTGGGGGGGCGACCTATAATTCACCCCTCCACTTT

v_gene: TRBV18
j_gene: TRBJ2-5
abundance: once
d_gene: -
CDR3aa: CASSPGQPQETQYF
CDR3nt: TGTGCCAGCTCACCCGGACAGCCCCAAGAGACCCAGTACTTC

v_gene: TRBV9
j_gene: TRBJ2-3
abundance: -
d_gene: TRBD2
CDR3aa: CASSPPGGPGLAGGLNTDTQYF
CDR3nt: TGTGCCAGCAGCCCCCCTGGAGGGCCGGGACTAGCGGGGGGGCTCAACACAGATACGCAGTATTTT

v_gene: TRBV6-6
j_gene: TRBJ2-7
abundance: -
d_gene: -
CDR3aa: CASSYLTSGGTYEQYF
CDR3nt: TGTGCCAGCAGTTACCTCACTAGTGGGGGTACCTACGAGCAGTACTTC